This is a list of T cell receptor beta chains from one sample in a study of STAT5B mutations in CD4+ large granular lymphocyte leukemia. Sequencing was performed with immunoSEQ multiplex PCR; in TCRdb, only in-frame clones are kept and a portion is missing. This table holds approximately 27,000 clones, around 81% found once. The sample was CD4+ T cells from blood buffy coats. These receptors all stem from a human donor in good health. Each CDR3 is given with its conserved first and last residue. Expanded clones are given a class, and other clones once, few, many or no size at all.

v_gene,abundance,j_gene,CDR3aa
TRBV5-5,.,TRBJ2-1,CASSWGRRSSYNEQFF
TRBV28,.,TRBJ2-5,CASSFWTSTYIETQYF
TRBV30,.,TRBJ2-5,CAWSVQVVETQYF
TRBV28,.,TRBJ2-1,CASSSRDEQFF
TRBV10-3,.,TRBJ2-1,CAISEGVGDEQFF
TRBV7-2,.,TRBJ2-5,CASSLGLAGLRLETQYF
TRBV6-1,.,TRBJ1-1,CASSEMVWANTEAFF
TRBV28,.,TRBJ1-3,CASSLPGGAEGNTIYF
TRBV19,once,TRBJ2-3,CASSEGTSADTQYF
TRBV7-9,.,TRBJ1-2,CASSLAEGLLYGYTF
TRBV6-6,.,TRBJ2-5,CASSYGGSETQYF
TRBV28,.,TRBJ1-2,CASSPTGFYGYTF
TRBV29-1,.,TRBJ2-1,CSVVPSGGHNEQFF
TRBV6-5,.,TRBJ1-2,CASSYSSIGVVYGYTF
TRBV19,.,TRBJ2-2,CASSLAGGTGELFF
TRBV5-1,few,TRBJ1-2,CASSLGQGDGYTF
TRBV19,.,TRBJ1-2,CASSRGGYGYTF
TRBV7-8,.,TRBJ1-6,CASSSAGRRATNSPLHF
TRBV5-1,.,TRBJ2-7,CASSLGFSGSLYEQYF
TRBV7-9,.,.,CASSFVKGQGSYEQYF
TRBV11-2,.,TRBJ2-7,CASSLGPAADAFGEQYF
TRBV7-9,.,TRBJ1-2,CASSLEGNYGYTF
TRBV6-1,.,TRBJ1-3,CASTRARSGNTIYF
TRBV28,.,TRBJ1-6,CASSTLNSPLHF
TRBV18,.,TRBJ1-3,CASSHGQGKWTSGNTIYF
TRBV27,once,TRBJ1-6,CASRDLLVSSYNSPLHF
TRBV7-2,.,TRBJ2-1,CASSLKSGAAFYNEQFF
TRBV11-3,few,TRBJ1-4,CASSRQASNEKLFF
TRBV7-2,.,TRBJ1-5,CASSLGATEPQHF